This passage covers 13 T cell receptor beta chains from one sample sequenced in a study of blood T cell repertoires in COVID-19. Sequencing was performed with immunoSEQ multiplex PCR; in TCRdb, only in-frame clones are kept and a portion is missing. The data show approximately 54,000 clones, roughly 83% seen once. Sequencing was carried out using peripheral blood. The receptor set was obtained from a human donor in a cohort sampled during active COVID-19.

The CDR3 sequence: CASSPRTSGGASSTDTQYF. The CDR3 DNA sequence: TGCGCCAGCAGCCCGAGGACTAGCGGGGGGGCCTCTAGCACAGATACGCAGTATTTT. J is TRBJ2-3 and V is TRBV5-1, with 15 bases aligning to TRBD2. Trimming removed 4 bases from V and 0 bases from J; junction bases left unmatched: 9. In germline, CDR1 is SGHRS, CDR2 YFSETQ. CDR3 length: 19 amino acids.

The genes are TRBV19 and TRBJ2-2; weak D call: TRBD2 (5 bases). The CDR3 is 18 residues long. From germline, CDR1 is LNHDA and CDR2 SQIVND (reference sequence). Trimming left V 7 bases short and J 3 bases short, with 24 bases between. The CDR3, as DNA: TGTGCCAGTAAGAACCCCCGAGCGGCCTCGAGGGACACCGGGGAGCTGTTTTTT. Its translation: CASKNPRAASRDTGELFF.

The V gene is TRBV7-2, the J gene TRBJ2-3; tentative D call: TRBD1 (5 bases). The germline CDR1 and CDR2 sequences are SGHTA and FQGNSA. Trimming cost V 4 bases and J 0 bases, with 20 bases left between them. The CDR3 is 18 amino acids. The CDR3 region is CASSSRAIHLSSTDTQYF. In DNA, the CDR3 is TGTGCCAGCAGCTCCAGGGCAATCCATCTTTCTAGCACAGATACGCAGTATTTT.

This clone has only one observation. V and J are TRBV12-3 or TRBV12-4 and TRBJ1-1, with D unclear. Trimming removed 7 bases at V and 0 bases at J, with 9 bases between. This CDR3 spans 13 amino acids. The CDR3 DNA reads as TGTGCCAGCACCCCGAGCATGAACACTGAAGCTTTCTTT. It yields the protein CASTPSMNTEAFF.

The chain is built from TRBV29-1 and TRBJ1-1, with a possible D match to TRBD1 (6 bases). The germline V gene has CDR1 SQVTM and CDR2 ANQGSEA. Trimming removed 7 bases at V and 0 bases at J, with 12 bases between. CDR3 size: 13 residues. The CDR3 region has the DNA TGCAGCGGAAACAGGGACATGAACACTGAAGCTTTCTTT. Translation gives CSGNRDMNTEAFF.

The rearrangement joins TRBV6-5 to TRBJ2-5; D is possibly TRBD2 (6 bases). The germline V gene has CDR1 MNHEY and CDR2 SVGAGI. The CDR3 loop spans 15 amino acids. Trimming removed 4 bases from V and 1 base from J, with 13 bases in between. CDR3: CASSSRRRGQETQYF. In DNA form, the CDR3 reads TGTGCCAGCAGTTCCCGCCGGAGGGGCCAAGAGACCCAGTACTTC.

V usage is TRBV10-2 and J usage is TRBJ2-4; 7 bases match TRBD2. With 6 bases clipped from V and 12 bases from J, the junction kept 11 bases outside the gene matches. The length of the CDR3 is 13 residues. Germline V lookup: CDR1 WSHSY, CDR2 SAAADI. The CDR3 bases are TGCGCCAGCAGAGAAGGACTAGACCACCCTCAGTACTTC. Residues: CASREGLDHPQYF.

The chain uses TRBV11-2 and TRBJ2-5, with 10 bases lining up with TRBD2. CDR1 is SGHAT and CDR2 is FQNNGV in the germline V gene. After removal of 4 bases from V and 0 bases from J, the junction contained 5 bases not matched to a gene. CDR3 size: 16 residues. CDR3 residues: CASSYRTSGYQETQYF. The CDR3 DNA is TGTGCCAGCAGCTACCGGACTAGCGGTTACCAAGAGACCCAGTACTTC.

The CDR3 reads CASSQDPTRGRTEAFF. The CDR3 DNA reads TGCGCCAGCAGCCAAGATCCGACTCGGGGGAGGACTGAAGCTTTCTTT. The gene calls are TRBV4-3 and TRBJ1-1; TRBD1 might be the D (5 bases). Trimming left V 0 bases short and J 5 bases short, with 16 bases between. Germline-derived CDR1 and CDR2 are LGHNA and YSLEER. This CDR3 contains 16 residues.

This clone was seen once. The chain has TRBV7-3 and TRBJ2-1; TRBD2 matches 7 bases. This CDR3 is built from 14 residues. V was pared by 5 bases and J by 9 bases, with 10 bases of the junction left unmatched. Per germline, CDR1 SGHTA and CDR2 FQGTGA. This CDR3 reads CASSLPGLDGEQFF. In DNA form, the CDR3 reads TGTGCCAGCAGCCTTCCCGGACTAGATGGTGAGCAGTTCTTC.

The rearrangement joins TRBV5-4 to TRBJ1-1; D remains unclear. Between the trimmed V and J ends, which lost 0 bases and 1 base, there was a span of 4 bases. CDR3 size: 13 residues. The germline V gene encodes CDR1 SGHNT and CDR2 YYREEE (reference sequence). The CDR3: CASSLGENTEAFF. The CDR3 region has the DNA TGTGCCAGCAGCTTGGGAGAGAACACTGAAGCTTTCTTT. The full variable domain, in which reference TRBV5-4 and TRBJ1-1 provide the parts outside the CDR3, is ETGVTQSPTHLIKTRGQQVTLRCSSQSGHNTVSWYQQALGQGPQFIFQYYREEENGRGNFPPRFSGLQFPNYSSELNVNALELDDSALYLCASSLGENTEAFFGQGTRLTVV.

The chain joins TRBV7-9 to TRBJ1-1; tentatively, D is TRBD1 (6 bases). This CDR3 is built from 15 residues. V lost 4 bases, J lost 5 bases, and 17 bases lay in between. In germline, CDR1 is SEHNR, CDR2 FQNEAQ (reference sequence). The CDR3 protein is CASSSFEGGRTEAFF. CDR3 DNA: TGTGCCAGCAGCTCGTTCGAGGGGGGGCGAACTGAAGCTTTCTTT.

This clone was seen ten or more times. The V gene is TRBV6-6, the J gene TRBJ1-1, with no clear D. This CDR3 has 13 amino acids. The V end was cut by 5 bases, the J end by 3 bases, with 10 bases between. Per germline, CDR1 MNHNY and CDR2 SVGAGI (reference sequence). The CDR3 DNA reads TGTGCCAGCAGTCGCTTGGCGGACACTGAAGCTTTCTTT. This sequence encodes CASSRLADTEAFF.